Below are 2 T cell receptor beta chains sequenced from a single sample in a study of tumor-infiltrating lymphocytes in primary liver carcinoma. Priming with a constant-region primer yielded TCR beta cDNA from about 510 ng total RNA. For TCR beta, libraries were produced by three nested multiplex PCR rounds using slightly modified ARM-PCR. The first two PCR rounds, approximately 10 cycles each, used TRBV1-TRBV30 forward primers and a C-beta reverse primer. TCRdb re-derived calls from the multiplex PCR reads in MiXCR, one entry per CDR3 protein. The profile covers fewer than 350,000 distinct CDR3 sequences, with approximately 60% appearing a single time and roughly 8.6% taken by the ten largest. In addition to blood RNA drawn from unsorted whole blood, germline DNA was extracted. Sequencing input: peripheral blood. These receptors were collected from a man aged 40-49 years with primary liver carcinoma and hepatitis B virus infection.

About this clonotype: Sequence at one end of the junction differs from germline and may be a read error. V and J are TRBV6-1 and TRBJ2-1; 8 bases map to TRBD1. The CDR3 consists of 14 residues. Germline lookup yields CDR1 MNHNS and CDR2 SASEGT. The CDR3 DNA reads TGTGCCATCAGTCCCCGACAGGGGTACAATGAGCAGTTCTTC. The encoded protein is CAISPRQGYNEQFF.

Turning to this clonotype: One end of the junction is discordant with germline, which a read error may explain. The rearrangement uses TRBV10-3 and TRBJ1-1, with D uncertain. The CDR3 runs to 15 residues. Germline V gene data show CDR1 as ENHRY and CDR2 as SYGVKD. In DNA form, the CDR3 reads TGTTCCATCAGTGACGAGGGAACGGTGAACACTGAAGCTTTCTTT. Translated, it gives CSISDEGTVNTEAFF.